The 15 T cell receptor beta chains listed next were all sequenced from one sample in a study of cytomegalovirus exposure and HLA in healthy donors. It was with 60 Vbeta and 13 Jbeta primers that the PCR ran. Clones were sequenced by immunoSEQ multiplex PCR, and TCRdb holds only the in-frame ones, with some missing. This sample's table has under 95,000 clones. The specimen was PBMCs. The receptors here all came from a man in his late teens or twenties in good health and CMV-seropositive.

The V call is TRBV30, the J call TRBJ1-6; D unclear. With 5 bases removed from V and 7 bases from J, the gap between germline ends came to 6 bases. This CDR3 is 11 amino acids long. Germline CDR1 is GTSNPN and CDR2 is SVGIG (reference sequence). The chain's CDR3 is CAWGGNSPLHF. Here the CDR3 DNA reads TGTGCCTGGGGAGGAAATTCACCCCTCCACTTT.

This chain connects TRBV7-9 to TRBJ2-7, with TRBD2 matching over 9 bases. The trim removed 7 bases at V and 7 bases at J, leaving 11 bases unmatched. This CDR3 contains 14 residues. Germline V lookup: CDR1 SEHNR, CDR2 FQNEAQ (reference sequence). CDR3 amino acids: CASTLSGGPWEQYF. In nucleotides, the CDR3 is TGTGCCAGCACCCTCAGCGGGGGGCCCTGGGAGCAGTACTTC.

The chain employs TRBV29-1 and TRBJ1-1; 7 nucleotides line up with TRBD1. The CDR3 is made up of 11 amino acids. Germline assignment: CDR1 SQVTM and CDR2 ANQGSEA. Trimming took 6 bases from V and 5 from J; bases not matched to a gene: 3. The CDR3 here is CSVTGRTEAFF. The CDR3 DNA reads TGCAGCGTGACAGGGCGGACTGAAGCTTTCTTT.

The chain links TRBV6-1 to TRBJ2-7; TRBD1 aligns across 10 bases. The junction had 6 bases not matched to a gene; V was cut back by 4 bases and J by 6 bases. Germline CDR1 MNHNS, CDR2 SASEGT. This CDR3 is 14 amino acids long. The CDR3 DNA reads TGTGCCAGCAGTGTCGGGACAGGGGCTAGCGAGCAGTACTTC. Its translation is CASSVGTGASEQYF.

The CDR3 nucleotides are TGTGCCAGCAGTTCCACCTACAGGGTTACTCAGCCCCAGCATTTT. Translating gives CASSSTYRVTQPQHF. The gene calls are TRBV28 and TRBJ1-5; a weak D match, TRBD1 (6 bases). This CDR3 is 15 amino acids long. V was cut by 4 bases and J by 6 bases, with 16 bases left in between. Germline values: CDR1 MDHEN, CDR2 SYDVKM.

This chain joins TRBV11-2 and TRBJ2-7, with a weak D call TRBD1 (5 bases). V gave up 2 bases and J gave up 5 bases, with 19 bases separating them. The germline V gene encodes CDR1 SGHAT and CDR2 FQNNGV. There are 16 residues in the CDR3. CDR3 DNA sequence: TGTGCCAGCAGCTTAACAGGCGCGCTATTTTACAACGAGCAGTACTTC. It codes for CASSLTGALFYNEQYF.

The V and J genes are TRBV9 and TRBJ1-2; no clear D gene. The CDR3 sequence is 16 residues long. Germline CDR1 SGDLS, CDR2 YYNGEE. Trimming cost V 0 bases and J 2 bases, with 14 bases left between them. Here the CDR3 reads CASSVGPTRENYGYTF. CDR3 nucleotides: TGTGCCAGCAGCGTAGGGCCTACTCGGGAGAACTATGGCTACACCTTC.

The chain carries TRBV7-7 and TRBJ1-4, with D hard to call. Between the trimmed V and J ends, which lost 2 bases and 0 bases, there was a span of 7 bases. CDR1 and CDR2 from the germline V gene are SSHAT and FNYEAQ (reference sequence). CDR3 length equals 15 residues. The CDR3 is CASSLWQATNEKLFF. CDR3 sequence (DNA): TGTGCCAGCAGCTTATGGCAGGCAACTAATGAAAAACTGTTTTTT.

This chain uses TRBV6-5 with TRBJ1-2; tentatively, D is TRBD1 (6 bases). The length of the CDR3 is 14 residues. V was clipped by 4 bases and J by 5 bases, with 14 bases between them. CDR1 MNHEY and CDR2 SVGAGI come from the germline V gene. This CDR3 is CASSFRGGGYGYTF. In nucleotides, the CDR3 is TGTGCCAGCAGTTTCCGAGGGGGGGGGTATGGCTACACCTTC.

The rearrangement links TRBV30 to TRBJ1-3, with D tentatively TRBD1 (6 bases). CDR3 length: 13 amino acids. Per the germline V gene, CDR1 is GTSNPN and CDR2 is SVGIG (reference sequence). V shed 1 base and J shed 4 bases, with 8 bases lying between them. CDR3: CAWSGQDGNTIYF. The DNA of the CDR3 is TGTGCCTGGAGTGGACAGGACGGAAACACCATATATTTT.

The CDR3 coding sequence is TGTGCCAGCAGCTCCCCGCGCCTGAACACTGAAGCTTTCTTT. Its translation is CASSSPRLNTEAFF. V is TRBV7-2 and J is TRBJ1-1; no clear D. V lost 4 bases to trimming and J lost 0 bases, with 9 bases between them. Looked up from germline, CDR1 is SGHTA and CDR2 is FQGNSA. The CDR3 has 14 residues.

The chain recombines TRBV7-6 with TRBJ2-5, with a weak D call TRBD2 (5 bases). Trimming pared 5 bases from V and 0 bases from J, leaving 16 bases between. Looked up from germline, CDR1 is SGHVS and CDR2 is FNYEAQ. This CDR3 has 16 residues. The chain's CDR3 is CASSPFAGPNQETQYF. Here the CDR3 DNA reads TGTGCCAGCAGCCCCTTTGCGGGCCCGAACCAAGAGACCCAGTACTTC.

This sequence joins TRBV6-1 and TRBJ2-5; 9 positions match TRBD1. The CDR3 runs 13 residues. V was clipped by 6 bases and J by 3 bases; unmatched bases: 2. Per germline, CDR1 MNHNS and CDR2 SASEGT. CDR3 loop: CASRWTGEETQYF. CDR3 coding DNA: TGTGCCAGCAGGTGGACAGGGGAAGAGACCCAGTACTTC.

For this clone: Different DNA sequences within this sample yield the same CDR3. The rearrangement links TRBV5-1 to TRBJ2-1, with a possible D match to TRBD2 (5 bases). The V end lost 0 bases, the J end lost 0 bases, and 10 bases lay between the germline ends. This CDR3 is 16 amino acids long. The V gene's germline CDR1 is SGHRS and CDR2 YFSETQ. DNA of the CDR3: TGCGCCAGCAGCTTGGACGGAGGCGACTCCTACAATGAGCAGTTCTTC. Its translation is CASSLDGGDSYNEQFF.

The chain carries TRBV19 and TRBJ1-2; 8 bases line up with TRBD1. The germline CDR1 and CDR2 sequences are LNHDA and SQIVND (reference sequence). CDR3 length equals 15 residues. V was clipped by 5 bases and J by 8 bases; unmatched bases: 13. CDR3 region: CASSPGTGISWGYTF. The CDR3 DNA reads as TGTGCCAGTAGTCCCGGGACAGGAATATCTTGGGGCTACACCTTC.